The 3 T cell receptor beta chains reported below all come from one sample, sequenced in a study of Graves' ophthalmopathy and Graves' hyperthyroidism. The authors amplified TCR beta CDR3 regions from RNA transcripts. HTBI primers served in a first-round RT-PCR, which a second-round multiplex PCR followed. TCRdb used MiXCR to reprocess the multiplex PCR reads, holding one entry per CDR3 protein. The profile shows 350,000 to 450,000 distinct CDR3 sequences, about a sixth of them singletons. Sequenced material: peripheral blood. These receptors originate from a woman younger than 35 with Graves' ophthalmopathy.

Many counts were recorded for this clonotype. The V gene is TRBV28, the J gene TRBJ2-5; D is unclear. V was cut by 10 bases and J by 6 bases, with 12 bases left in between. The CDR3 is made up of 11 amino acids. Germline V gene sequence: CDR1 MDHEN, CDR2 SYDVKM. CDR3 region: CAISETQTQYF. The DNA for the CDR3 is TGTGCCATCAGCGAGACCCAGACCCAGTACTTC.

Many counts were recorded for this clonotype. The V gene is TRBV15, the J gene TRBJ2-7; D gene uncertain. Trimming left V 4 bases short and J 3 bases short, with 10 bases between. This CDR3 region has 13 residues. Germline CDR1 reads LNHNV; CDR2 reads YYDKDF (reference sequence). This CDR3 is CATSKSNHYEQYF. CDR3 in DNA: TGTGCCACCAGCAAGAGCAACCACTACGAGCAGTACTTC.

This clonotype was observed many times. The J gene is TRBJ2-3, the V gene TRBV6-2 or TRBV6-3; 14 bases match TRBD2. From germline, CDR1 is MNHEY and CDR2 SVGEGT. V trimming: 1 base; J trimming: 1 base; junction bases outside the gene matches: 4. The length of the CDR3 is 18 residues. In DNA, the CDR3 is TGTGCCAGCAGTTACTTAGGGACTAGCGGGAGTGGCACAGATACGCAGTATTTT. This codes for CASSYLGTSGSGTDTQYF.